This T cell receptor (beta chain) was captured in a study of T cell responses to AZD1222 COVID-19 vaccine. General study findings and limits: In all cases, repertoires were sampled only after the peak T cell response.

Method: immunoSEQ multiplex PCR; TCRdb's copy keeps in-frame clones and lacks some. The sample has roughly 180,000 clones, about 93% seen once. Note on this clone: The antigen remains undetermined.

The V and J ends lost 3 bases and 5 bases respectively, with 11 bases between them. Germline V CDR1 and CDR2: DFQATT, SNEGSKA (reference sequence). This CDR3 region has 13 residues. The sample was peripheral blood, taken 28 days after the second AZD1222 dose. The gene calls are TRBV20-1 and TRBJ1-5; maybe TRBD1 (5 bases). The source of this sequence is an adult who received the AZD1222 COVID-19 vaccine. CDR3 nucleotide sequence: TGCAGTGCTAGTCCGGCGGGGGATCAGCCCCAGCATTTT. Protein sequence: CSASPAGDQPQHF.